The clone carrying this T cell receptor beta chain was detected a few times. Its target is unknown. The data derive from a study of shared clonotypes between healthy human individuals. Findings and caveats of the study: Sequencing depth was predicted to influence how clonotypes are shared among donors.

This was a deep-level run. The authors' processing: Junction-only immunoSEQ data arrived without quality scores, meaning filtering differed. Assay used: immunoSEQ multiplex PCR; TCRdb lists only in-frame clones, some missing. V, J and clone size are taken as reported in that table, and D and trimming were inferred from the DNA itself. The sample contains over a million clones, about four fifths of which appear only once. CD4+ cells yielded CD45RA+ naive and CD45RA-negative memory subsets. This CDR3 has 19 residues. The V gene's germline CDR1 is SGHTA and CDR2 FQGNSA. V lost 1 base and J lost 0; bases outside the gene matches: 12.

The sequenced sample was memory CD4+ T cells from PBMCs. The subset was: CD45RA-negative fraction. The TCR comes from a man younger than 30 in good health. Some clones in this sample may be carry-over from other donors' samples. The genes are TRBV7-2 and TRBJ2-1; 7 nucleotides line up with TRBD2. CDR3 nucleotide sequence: TGTGCCAGCAGCTTAGAGCCCCTAGCGGCCCCCAGCTCCTACAATGAGCAGTTCTTC. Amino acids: CASSLEPLAAPSSYNEQFF.